The entry below gives a single TCR beta chain sequence along with its context. Clones were sequenced by immunoSEQ multiplex PCR, and TCRdb holds only the in-frame ones, with some missing. The table has 75,000 to 95,000 clones, more than 90% seen once. The sample originates from a study of T cell responses to AZD1222 COVID-19 vaccine. Germline loops: CDR1 MNHEY, CDR2 SVGEGT. The trim removed 5 bases at V and 5 bases at J, leaving 7 bases unmatched. This CDR3 is 14 amino acids long. The clonotype was recovered from an adult in good health. V gene TRBV6-2 or TRBV6-3 combines with J gene TRBJ2-5; 8 bases align to TRBD2. The specimen comprised peripheral blood, sampled on day 0 of AZD1222 vaccination. CDR3 DNA: TGTGCCAGCAGTGCGGGAGGCGGAATGGAGACCCAGTACTTC. Amino acid sequence: CASSAGGGMETQYF.